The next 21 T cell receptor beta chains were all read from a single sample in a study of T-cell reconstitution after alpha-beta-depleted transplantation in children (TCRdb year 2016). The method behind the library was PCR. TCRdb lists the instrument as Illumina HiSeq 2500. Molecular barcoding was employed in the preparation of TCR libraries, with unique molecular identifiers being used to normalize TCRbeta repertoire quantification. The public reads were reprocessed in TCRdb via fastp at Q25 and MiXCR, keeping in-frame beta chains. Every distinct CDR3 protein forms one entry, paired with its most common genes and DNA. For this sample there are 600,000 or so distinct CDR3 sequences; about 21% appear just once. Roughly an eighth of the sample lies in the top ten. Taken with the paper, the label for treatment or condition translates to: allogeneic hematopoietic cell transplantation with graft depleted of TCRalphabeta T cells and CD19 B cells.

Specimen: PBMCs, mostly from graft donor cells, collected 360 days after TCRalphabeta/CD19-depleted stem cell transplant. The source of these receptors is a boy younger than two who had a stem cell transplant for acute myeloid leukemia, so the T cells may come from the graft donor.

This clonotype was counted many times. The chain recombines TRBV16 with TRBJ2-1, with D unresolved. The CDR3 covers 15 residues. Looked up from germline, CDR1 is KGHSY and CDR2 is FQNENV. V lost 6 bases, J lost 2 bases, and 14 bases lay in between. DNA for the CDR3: TGTGCCAGCAGGGACGTTCGCCGTCCCTACAATGAGCAGTTCTTC. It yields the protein CASRDVRRPYNEQFF.

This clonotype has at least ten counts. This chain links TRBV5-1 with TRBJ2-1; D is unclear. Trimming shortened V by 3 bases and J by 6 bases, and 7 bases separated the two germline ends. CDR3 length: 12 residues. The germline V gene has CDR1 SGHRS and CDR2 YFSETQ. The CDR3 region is CASSWASNEQFF. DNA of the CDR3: TGCGCCAGCAGCTGGGCATCCAATGAGCAGTTCTTC.

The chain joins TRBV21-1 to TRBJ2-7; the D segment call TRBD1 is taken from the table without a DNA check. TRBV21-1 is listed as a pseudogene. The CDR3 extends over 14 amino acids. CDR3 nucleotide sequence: TGTGCCATATACTCCCGGGACACCTCCTACGAGCAGTACGTC. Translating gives CAIYSRDTSYEQYV.

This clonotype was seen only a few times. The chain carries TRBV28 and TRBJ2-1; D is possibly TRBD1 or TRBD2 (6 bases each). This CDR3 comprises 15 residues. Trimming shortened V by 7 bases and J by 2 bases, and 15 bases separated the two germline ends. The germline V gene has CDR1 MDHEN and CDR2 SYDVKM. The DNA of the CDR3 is TGTGCCAGCATCCAAGGAGGGACACCCTACAATGAGCAGTTCTTC. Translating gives CASIQGGTPYNEQFF.

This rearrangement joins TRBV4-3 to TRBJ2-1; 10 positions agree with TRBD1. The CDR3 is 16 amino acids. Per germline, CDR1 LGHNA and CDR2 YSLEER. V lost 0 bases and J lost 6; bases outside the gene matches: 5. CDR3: CASSQDRTGGLNEQFF. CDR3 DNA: TGCGCCAGCAGCCAAGATCGGACAGGGGGGCTCAATGAGCAGTTCTTC.

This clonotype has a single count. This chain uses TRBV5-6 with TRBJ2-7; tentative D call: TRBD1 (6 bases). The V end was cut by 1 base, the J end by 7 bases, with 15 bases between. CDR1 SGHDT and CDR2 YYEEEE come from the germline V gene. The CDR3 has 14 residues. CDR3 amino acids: CASSLIQGPSEQYF. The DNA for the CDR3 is TGTGCCAGCAGCTTGATTCAGGGGCCCTCTGAGCAGTACTTC. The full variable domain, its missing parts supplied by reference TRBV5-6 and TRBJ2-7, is DAGVTQSPTHLIKTRGQQVTLRCSPKSGHDTVSWYQQALGQGPQFIFQYYEEEERQRGNFPDRFSGHQFPNYSSELNVNALLLGDSALYLCASSLIQGPSEQYFGPGTRLTVT.

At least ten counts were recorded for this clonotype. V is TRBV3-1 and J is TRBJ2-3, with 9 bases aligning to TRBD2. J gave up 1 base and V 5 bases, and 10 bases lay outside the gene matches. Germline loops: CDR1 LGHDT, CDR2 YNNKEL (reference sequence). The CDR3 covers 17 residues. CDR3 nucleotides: TGTGCCAGCAGCTCAACGGTGCCTAGCGGGGGCACAGATACGCAGTATTTT. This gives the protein CASSSTVPSGGTDTQYF.

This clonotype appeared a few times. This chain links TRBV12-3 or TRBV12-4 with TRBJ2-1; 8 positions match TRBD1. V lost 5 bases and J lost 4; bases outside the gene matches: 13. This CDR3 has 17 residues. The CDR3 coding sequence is TGTGCCAGCAGTGTCCCCGGTCGGACAGGGAAGTACAATGAGCAGTTCTTC. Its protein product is CASSVPGRTGKYNEQFF.

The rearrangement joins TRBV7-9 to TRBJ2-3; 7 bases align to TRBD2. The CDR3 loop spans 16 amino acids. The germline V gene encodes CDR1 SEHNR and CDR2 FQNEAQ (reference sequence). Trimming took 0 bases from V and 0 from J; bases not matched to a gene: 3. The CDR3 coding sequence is TGTGCCAGCAGCTTAGCACTAGCGCGTAGCACAGATACGCAGTATTTT. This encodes CASSLALARSTDTQYF. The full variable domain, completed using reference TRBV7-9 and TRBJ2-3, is DTGVSQNPRHKITKRGQNVTFRCDPISEHNRLYWYRQTLGQGPEFLTYFQNEAQLEKSRLLSDRFSAERPKGSFSTLEIQRTEQGDSAMYLCASSLALARSTDTQYFGPGTRLTVL.

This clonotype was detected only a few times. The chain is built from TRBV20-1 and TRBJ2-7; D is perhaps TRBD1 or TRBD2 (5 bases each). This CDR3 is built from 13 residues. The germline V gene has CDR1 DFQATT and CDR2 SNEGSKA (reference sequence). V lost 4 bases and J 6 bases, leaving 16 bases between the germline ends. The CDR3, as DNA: TGCAGTGCTACCGACACGGGACGTAGCGAGCAGTACTTC. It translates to CSATDTGRSEQYF.

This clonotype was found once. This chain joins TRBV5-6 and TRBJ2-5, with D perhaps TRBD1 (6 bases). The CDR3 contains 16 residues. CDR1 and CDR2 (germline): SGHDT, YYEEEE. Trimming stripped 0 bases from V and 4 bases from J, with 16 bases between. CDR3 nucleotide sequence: TGTGCCAGCAGCTTGGAATCTGGCAGGGGTGGAGAGACCCAGTACTTC. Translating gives CASSLESGRGGETQYF.

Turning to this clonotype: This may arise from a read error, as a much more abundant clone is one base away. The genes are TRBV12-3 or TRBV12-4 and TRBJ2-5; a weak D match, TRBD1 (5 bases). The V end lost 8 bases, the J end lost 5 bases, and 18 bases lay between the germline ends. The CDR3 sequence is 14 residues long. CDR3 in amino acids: CASASGGKGETQYF. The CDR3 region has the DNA TGTGCCAGCGCATCCGGCGGCAAGGGGGAGACCCAGTACTTC.

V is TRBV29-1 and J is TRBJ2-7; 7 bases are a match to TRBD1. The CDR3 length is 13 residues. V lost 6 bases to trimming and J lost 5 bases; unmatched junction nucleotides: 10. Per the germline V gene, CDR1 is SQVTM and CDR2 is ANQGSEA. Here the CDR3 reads CSVRGGTVNEQYF. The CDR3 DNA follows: TGCAGCGTCAGAGGGGGCACAGTGAACGAGCAGTACTTC.

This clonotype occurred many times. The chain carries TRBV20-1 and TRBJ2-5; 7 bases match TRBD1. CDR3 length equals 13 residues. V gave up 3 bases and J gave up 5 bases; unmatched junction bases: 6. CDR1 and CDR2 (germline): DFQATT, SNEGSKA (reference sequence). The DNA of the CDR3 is TGCAGTGCTAGCCCGACAGGGATGGAGACCCAGTACTTC. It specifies CSASPTGMETQYF.

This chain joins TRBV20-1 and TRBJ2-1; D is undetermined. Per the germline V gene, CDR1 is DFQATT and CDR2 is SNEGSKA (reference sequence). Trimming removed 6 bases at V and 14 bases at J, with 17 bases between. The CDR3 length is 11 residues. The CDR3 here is CSAKEASSEFF. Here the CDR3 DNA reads TGCAGTGCCAAAGAGGCCAGCTCAGAGTTCTTC.

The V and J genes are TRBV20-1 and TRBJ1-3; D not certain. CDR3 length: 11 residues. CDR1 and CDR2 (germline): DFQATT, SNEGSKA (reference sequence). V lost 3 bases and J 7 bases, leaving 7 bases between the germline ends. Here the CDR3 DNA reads TGCAGTGCTAGTGCGGGGAACACCATATATTTT. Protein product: CSASAGNTIYF.

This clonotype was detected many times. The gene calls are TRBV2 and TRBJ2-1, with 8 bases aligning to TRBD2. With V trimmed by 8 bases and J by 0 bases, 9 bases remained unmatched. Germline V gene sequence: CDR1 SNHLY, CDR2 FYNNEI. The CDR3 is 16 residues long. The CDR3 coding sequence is TGTGCCAGCGACGTAAGCGGGGGACTCTCCTACAATGAGCAGTTCTTC. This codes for CASDVSGGLSYNEQFF.

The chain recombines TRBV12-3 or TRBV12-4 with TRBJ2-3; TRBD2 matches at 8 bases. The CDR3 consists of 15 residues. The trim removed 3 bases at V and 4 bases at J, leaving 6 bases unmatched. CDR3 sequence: CASSLGVGGADTQYF. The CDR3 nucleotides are TGTGCCAGCAGTTTGGGCGTCGGGGGGGCAGATACGCAGTATTTT.

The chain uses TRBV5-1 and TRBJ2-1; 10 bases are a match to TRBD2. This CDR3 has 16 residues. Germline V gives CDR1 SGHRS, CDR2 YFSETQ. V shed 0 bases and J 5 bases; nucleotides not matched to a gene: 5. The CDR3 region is CASSLVWTSGNNEQFF. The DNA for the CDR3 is TGCGCCAGCAGCTTGGTCTGGACTAGCGGAAACAATGAGCAGTTCTTC. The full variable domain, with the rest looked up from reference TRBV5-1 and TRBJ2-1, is KAGVTQTPRYLIKTRGQQVTLSCSPISGHRSVSWYQQTPGQGLQFLFEYFSETQRNKGNFPGRFSGRQFSNSRSEMNVSTLELGDSALYLCASSLVWTSGNNEQFFGPGTRLTVL.

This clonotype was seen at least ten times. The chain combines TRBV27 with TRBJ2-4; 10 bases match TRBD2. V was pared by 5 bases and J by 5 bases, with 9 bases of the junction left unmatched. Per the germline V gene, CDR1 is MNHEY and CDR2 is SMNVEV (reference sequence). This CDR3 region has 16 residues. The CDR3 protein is CASSPFLLAGENIQYF. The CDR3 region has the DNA TGTGCCAGCAGTCCCTTTCTCCTAGCGGGGGAAAACATTCAGTACTTC.

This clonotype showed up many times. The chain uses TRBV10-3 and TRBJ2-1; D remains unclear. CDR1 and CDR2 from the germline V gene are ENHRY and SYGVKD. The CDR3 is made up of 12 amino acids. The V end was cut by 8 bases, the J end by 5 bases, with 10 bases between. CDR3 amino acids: CAIGWYNNEQFF. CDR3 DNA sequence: TGTGCCATCGGCTGGTACAACAATGAGCAGTTCTTC.